Sequencing of this T cell receptor beta chain was carried out in a study of blood T cell repertoires in COVID-19. About the research overall: T cells, B-cell-depleted T cells, or PBMCs provided the cDNA or gDNA that served as material.

Produced via immunoSEQ multiplex PCR; TCRdb's table is partial and in-frame only. The sample contains more than 200,000 clones, approximately 86% of which appear only once. The V gene end was trimmed by 10 bases and the J gene end by 8 bases; junction bases not matched to a gene: 2. The CDR3 is 13 residues long. Germline V CDR1 and CDR2: ENHRY, SYGVKD. All enrollees were roughly 18 to 100 years old and from fewer than 25 US areas. Assignments of participants to cohorts depended upon their own reported clinical history. Recovery among Cohort 3 donors was established by two negative PCRs, clearance, or symptom resolution.

This sequence was found in a woman aged 50 to 60 who had recovered from COVID-19. The chain has TRBV10-3 and TRBJ2-1; 16 bases are a match to TRBD2. The sample was PBMCs or T cells enriched from blood (not recorded which). The CDR3 DNA reads TGTGCCACAGGGACTAGCGGGAGGGATGAGCAGTTCTTC. Its protein is CATGTSGRDEQFF.